This T cell receptor (beta chain) appears in the sequencing data of a study of CD8+ T cells in alopecia areata. Study-wide results and limits: Scalp sequencing captures resident alphabeta T cells of normal skin too.

Extraction and reverse transcription of RNA yielded cDNA as the sequencing template. Assay: immunoSEQ multiplex PCR; the TCRdb copy retains only in-frame clones and omits some. The data show some 160,000 clones, around 62% seen once. This clone was recorded a few times. Its matching antigen is unknown. V was clipped by 3 bases and J by 9 bases, with 9 bases between them. The CDR3 covers 12 residues. CDR1 and CDR2 from the germline V gene are LNHDA and SQIVND (reference sequence). The sample comprised CD8+ T cells sorted from blood. The sequence derives from a human donor in good health. This chain joins TRBV19 and TRBJ1-5; D is unresolved. The CDR3 DNA sequence: TGTGCCAGTAGTATCGGAGGAGCGCCCCAGCATTTT. As protein: CASSIGGAPQHF. Full variable domain (remainder filled in from reference TRBV19 and TRBJ1-5): DGGITQSPKYLFRKEGQNVTLSCEQNLNHDAMYWYRQDPGQGLRLIYYSQIVNDFQKGDIAEGYSVSREKKESFPLTVTSAQKNPTAFYLCASSIGGAPQHFGDGTRLSIL.